The present entry profiles one TCR beta chain with its context. Here immunoSEQ multiplex PCR was the method, and the copy in TCRdb shows in-frame clones only, minus some. The repertoire holds roughly 140,000 clones, with approximately 92% as singletons. The sample comes from a study of T cell responses to AZD1222 COVID-19 vaccine. CDR1 and CDR2 (germline): MGHRA, YSYEKL. CDR3 length equals 16 residues. J lost 4 bases, V lost 1 base, and 3 bases had no gene match. The sample in question was peripheral blood, obtained on day 0 of AZD1222 vaccination. The clonotype comes from an adult in good health. The chain is built from TRBV4-1 and TRBJ2-3, with 12 bases fitting TRBD2. CDR3 bases: TGCGCCAGCAGCCAAGGACTAGCGGGAGCCCCAGATACGCAGTATTTT. This translates into CASSQGLAGAPDTQYF.